The 21 T cell receptor beta chains below were found in one sample sequenced in a study of CD8+ T cells in alopecia areata. RNA extraction was followed by reverse transcription into cDNA, which acted as the sequencing template. Using immunoSEQ multiplex PCR, the repertoire was profiled, and TCRdb retains in-frame clones only, with some absent. The sample has 200,000 to 250,000 clones; around three fifths are singletons. Specified treatment: oral pan-JAK inhibitor, 5-10 mg twice daily. Sequenced here: CD4+ T cells sorted from blood, sampled at week 4, from a patient treated with tofacitinib. Source of these receptors: a human donor with alopecia areata.

This sequence joins TRBV2 and TRBJ1-5; TRBD1 might be the D (6 bases). CDR1 SNHLY and CDR2 FYNNEI come from the germline V gene. With 6 bases removed from V and 7 bases from J, the gap between germline ends came to 10 bases. This CDR3 is built from 12 residues. The chain's CDR3 is CASSLQGQPQHF. Written as DNA, the CDR3 is TGTGCCAGCAGCCTCCAGGGGCAGCCCCAGCATTTT.

V gene TRBV29-1 combines with J gene TRBJ2-7, with TRBD2 as a possible D gene (5 bases). The CDR3 spans 11 residues. Germline loops: CDR1 SQVTM, CDR2 ANQGSEA. The V end was cut by 4 bases, the J end by 7 bases, with 11 bases between. CDR3 in amino acids: CSVVRAREQYF. CDR3 DNA: TGCAGCGTTGTGAGGGCGCGGGAGCAGTACTTC.

The V call is TRBV30, the J call TRBJ2-5, with D possibly matching TRBD2 (6 bases). V lost 0 bases, J lost 3 bases, and 11 bases lay in between. Germline CDR1 is GTSNPN and CDR2 is SVGIG (reference sequence). This CDR3 spans 14 amino acids. CDR3 amino acids: CAWSVVAGKETQYF. In DNA, the CDR3 is TGTGCCTGGAGTGTAGTGGCGGGGAAAGAGACCCAGTACTTC.

This clone was detected a few times. The chain combines TRBV30 with TRBJ2-3; 7 positions match TRBD2. There are 14 residues in the CDR3. V lost 2 bases to trimming and J lost 3 bases; unmatched junction nucleotides: 5. Looked up from germline, CDR1 is GTSNPN and CDR2 is SVGIG (reference sequence). CDR3 sequence (DNA): TGTGCCTGGAGTCAAACGGGGGGTACAGATACGCAGTATTTT. It encodes CAWSQTGGTDTQYF.

In its sample, this clone was seen a few times. The chain couples TRBV7-9 to TRBJ2-3; D unclear. Looked up from germline, CDR1 is SEHNR and CDR2 is FQNEAQ (reference sequence). CDR3 size: 13 residues. V lost 6 bases to trimming and J lost 4 bases, with 11 bases between them. The CDR3 bases are TGTGCCAGCAGGAAAGGTTCCCCAGATACGCAGTATTTT. Protein: CASRKGSPDTQYF.

The V and J genes are TRBV7-8 and TRBJ1-5; 9 bases align to TRBD1. This CDR3 is built from 16 residues. Germline CDR1 is SGHVS and CDR2 is FQNEAQ. Trimming at V came to 3 bases and at J to 1 base, leaving 4 bases not matched to a gene. CDR3 bases: TGTGCCAGCAGCTTCGGGGACAGGGAGAGCAATCAGCCCCAGCATTTT. The encoded protein is CASSFGDRESNQPQHF.

The chain carries TRBV5-6 and TRBJ1-3; no reliable D call. Germline CDR1 SGHDT, CDR2 YYEEEE. Trimming pared 0 bases from V and 0 bases from J, leaving 10 bases between. The CDR3 covers 16 residues. CDR3 region: CASSLGFTLSGNTIYF. In DNA, the CDR3 is TGTGCCAGCAGCTTGGGTTTCACCCTCTCTGGAAACACCATATATTTT.

This clone occurred once. The chain carries TRBV6-6 and TRBJ2-3; D is ambiguous. V lost 6 bases and J 5 bases, leaving 6 bases between the germline ends. CDR1 MNHNY and CDR2 SVGAGI come from the germline V gene (reference sequence). The CDR3 totals 11 residues. Here the CDR3 reads CASSPVDTQYF. In nucleotides, the CDR3 is TGTGCCAGCAGCCCCGTAGATACGCAGTATTTT.

The chain has TRBV29-1 and TRBJ2-5; D gene uncertain. V dropped 6 bases and J dropped 4 bases, with 21 bases sitting between them. This CDR3 spans 15 amino acids. Germline V lookup: CDR1 SQVTM, CDR2 ANQGSEA. The DNA for the CDR3 is TGCAGCGTGGATAAGGGAAGTGGACCCGTAGAGACCCAGTACTTC. Protein product: CSVDKGSGPVETQYF.

This clone was detected only once. The same CDR3 can be traced to other DNA sequences in this sample. The gene calls are TRBV29-1 and TRBJ1-2; no reliable D call. CDR3 length: 8 residues. Germline CDR1 is SQVTM and CDR2 is ANQGSEA. Trimming shortened V by 7 bases and J by 8 bases, and 5 bases separated the two germline ends. CDR3 nucleotide sequence: TGCAGCGCGGGAGGCTACACCTTC. This codes for CSAGGYTF. The full variable domain, its missing parts supplied by reference TRBV29-1 and TRBJ1-2, is SAVISQKPSRDICQRGTSLTIQCQVDSQVTMMFWYRQQPGQSLTLIATANQGSEATYESGFVIDKFPISRPNLTFSTLTVSNMSPEDSSIYLCSAGGYTFGSGTRLTVV.

This clone was picked up one time. The J gene is TRBJ1-1, the V gene TRBV21-1; TRBD1, as called in the table, went unchecked against the DNA. TRBV21-1 is marked as a pseudogene. This CDR3 is built from 15 residues. This chain's CDR3 is CASSKASAGYTEAFF. The CDR3 DNA follows: TGTGCCAGCAGCAAAGCTTCGGCAGGGTACACTGAAGCTTTCTTT.

J is TRBJ1-2 and V is TRBV6-5, with 7 bases lining up with TRBD1. Unmatched junction bases numbered 7, after V lost 6 bases and J lost 6 bases. This CDR3 region has 13 residues. Germline V CDR1 and CDR2: MNHEY, SVGAGI. The CDR3 loop is CASSLQGPHGYTF. Written as DNA, the CDR3 is TGTGCCAGCAGCCTACAGGGGCCCCATGGCTACACCTTC.

This clone has just a few counts. The chain recombines TRBV7-3 with TRBJ1-2; D ambiguous. The CDR3 runs to 15 residues. The germline V gene encodes CDR1 SGHTA and CDR2 FQGTGA. The CDR3 loop reads CGEMCGLGSNYGYTF. CDR3 nucleotides: TGTGGGGAAATGTGCGGTTTAGGGTCTAACTATGGCTACACCTTC.

V is TRBV7-2 and J is TRBJ2-1; D may be TRBD1 (7 bases). There are 15 residues in the CDR3. V lost 5 bases and J 8 bases, leaving 19 bases between the germline ends. Germline V gene data show CDR1 as SGHTA and CDR2 as FQGNSA. The CDR3 protein is CASSASGQPGDEQFF. CDR3 in DNA: TGTGCCAGCAGCGCCTCGGGACAGCCGGGAGATGAGCAGTTCTTC.

The chain joins TRBV29-1 to TRBJ1-1; D is uncertain. Deletions cut 7 bases from V and 4 bases from J, with 10 bases between. Germline V lookup: CDR1 SQVTM, CDR2 ANQGSEA. The CDR3 has 11 amino acids. CDR3 bases: TGCAGCGCATCAGGTACCACTGAAGCTTTCTTT. It yields the protein CSASGTTEAFF.

The chain uses TRBV5-1 and TRBJ2-1; tentatively, D is TRBD1 or TRBD2 (5 bases each). Germline V gene sequence: CDR1 SGHRS, CDR2 YFSETQ. The ends were cut back, 5 bases at V and 9 bases at J, with 15 bases in the middle. The CDR3 is made up of 13 amino acids. CDR3 DNA: TGCGCCAGCAGTTTACAGGTCGAGGGTGAGCAGTTCTTC. Translated, it gives CASSLQVEGEQFF.

The J gene is TRBJ2-1, the V gene TRBV29-1, with a tentative D call TRBD1 (6 bases). Trimming stripped 4 bases from V and 4 bases from J, with 8 bases between. Germline V CDR1 and CDR2: SQVTM, ANQGSEA. The CDR3 runs 12 residues. The CDR3 DNA follows: TGCAGCGTTGCAACAGGGTACAATGAGCAGTTCTTC. It specifies CSVATGYNEQFF.

The chain uses TRBV30 and TRBJ1-5, with TRBD1 matching over 10 bases. This CDR3 is 16 amino acids long. Germline V gene lookup returns CDR1 GTSNPN and CDR2 SVGIG (reference sequence). The J segment lost 4 bases and the V segment lost 3 bases, leaving 9 bases of the junction unmatched. CDR3 nucleotides: TGTGCCTGGAGCGGGCCGGGACAGGGGAGGAATCAGCCCCAGCATTTT. Encoded protein: CAWSGPGQGRNQPQHF.

This chain joins TRBV2 and TRBJ2-1; TRBD1 might be the D (5 bases). V lost 3 bases to trimming and J lost 4 bases, with 13 bases between them. This CDR3 has 15 residues. The V gene's germline CDR1 is SNHLY and CDR2 FYNNEI. The CDR3 DNA reads TGTGCCAGCAGTGAGAGTACAGGAGTATACAATGAGCAGTTCTTC. Encoded protein: CASSESTGVYNEQFF. The full variable domain, its missing parts supplied by reference TRBV2 and TRBJ2-1, is EPEVTQTPSHQVTQMGQEVILRCVPISNHLYFYWYRQILGQKVEFLVSFYNNEISEKSEIFDDQFSVERPDGSNFTLKIRSTKLEDSAMYFCASSESTGVYNEQFFGPGTRLTVL.

The J gene is TRBJ1-2, the V gene TRBV7-2; 11 nucleotides match TRBD1. Looked up from germline, CDR1 is SGHTA and CDR2 is FQGNSA. V trimming: 1 base; J trimming: 4 bases; junction bases outside the gene matches: 2. This CDR3 has 15 residues. The CDR3 spells CASSLEGQGGYGYTF. CDR3 in DNA: TGTGCCAGCAGCTTAGAGGGACAGGGGGGCTATGGCTACACCTTC. The full variable domain, with the rest looked up from reference TRBV7-2 and TRBJ1-2, is GAGVSQSPSNKVTEKGKDVELRCDPISGHTALYWYRQSLGQGLEFLIYFQGNSAPDKSGLPSDRFSAERTGGSVSTLTIQRTQQEDSAVYLCASSLEGQGGYGYTFGSGTRLTVV.

The V call is TRBV7-9, the J call TRBJ2-7; unclear D gene. V lost 1 base, J lost 0 bases, and 7 bases lay in between. This CDR3 is 14 amino acids long. In germline, CDR1 is SEHNR, CDR2 FQNEAQ (reference sequence). CDR3: CASSLGKVSYEQYF. In nucleotides, the CDR3 is TGTGCCAGCAGCTTAGGGAAGGTCTCCTACGAGCAGTACTTC.